Presented here are 12 T cell receptor beta chains from one specimen sequenced in a study of T cell changes during pregnancy in multiple sclerosis. TCRdb's copy holds only in-frame clones and misses some; the assay was immunoSEQ multiplex PCR. This table holds approximately 58,000 clones, around 92% found once. Sequences were derived from peripheral blood, sampled in the second trimester of pregnancy. The receptors were sampled from a female donor in good health, enrolled as a control in a pregnancy study.

This chain links TRBV30 with TRBJ2-1; 10 positions match TRBD2. The CDR3 is 14 amino acids. Germline loops: CDR1 GTSNPN, CDR2 SVGIG (reference sequence). V shed 0 bases and J 7 bases; nucleotides not matched to a gene: 3. In DNA form, the CDR3 reads TGTGCCTGGAGTGTAACTAGCGGGATGAATGAGCAGTTCTTC. Protein product: CAWSVTSGMNEQFF.

The chain is built from TRBV28 and TRBJ2-7; 7 bases are a match to TRBD1. The trim removed 6 bases at V and 2 bases at J, leaving 10 bases unmatched. The CDR3 contains 15 residues. CDR1 and CDR2 from the germline V gene are MDHEN and SYDVKM. CDR3 residues: CASRPGTASPYEQYF. CDR3 DNA: TGTGCCAGCAGACCCGGGACAGCTAGTCCCTACGAGCAGTACTTC.

CDR3 loop: CSVVPGLLMNTEAFF. The CDR3 DNA is TGCAGCGTTGTACCTGGACTCCTCATGAACACTGAAGCTTTCTTT. V and J are TRBV29-1 and TRBJ1-1; D remains unclear. Germline CDR1 SQVTM, CDR2 ANQGSEA. V was shortened by 4 bases and J by 0 bases, with 15 bases between the two germline ends. The CDR3 totals 15 residues. Combining the CDR3 with reference TRBV29-1 and TRBJ1-1 gives the whole variable domain SAVISQKPSRDICQRGTSLTIQCQVDSQVTMMFWYRQQPGQSLTLIATANQGSEATYESGFVIDKFPISRPNLTFSTLTVSNMSPEDSSIYLCSVVPGLLMNTEAFFGQGTRLTVV.

This clone has a single count. The gene calls are TRBV5-1 and TRBJ2-7, with 11 bases identical to TRBD2. The junction had 10 bases not matched to a gene; V was cut back by 4 bases and J by 7 bases. Germline V gene data show CDR1 as SGHRS and CDR2 as YFSETQ. This CDR3 has 15 amino acids. The CDR3 DNA sequence: TGCGCCAGCAGCCCTGGGGTAGCGGGGGGGCGAGAGCAGTACTTC. Its protein product is CASSPGVAGGREQYF.

This sequence joins TRBV9 and TRBJ1-1; 8 bases fit TRBD1. After removal of 4 bases from V and 3 bases from J, the junction contained 11 bases not matched to a gene. The CDR3 is 16 residues long. The germline V gene encodes CDR1 SGDLS and CDR2 YYNGEE. Here the CDR3 reads CASSPDGQGVYTEAFF. The CDR3 DNA reads as TGTGCCAGCAGCCCCGACGGACAGGGTGTTTACACTGAAGCTTTCTTT. Drawing the rest from reference TRBV9 and TRBJ1-1, the complete variable domain is DSGVTQTPKHLITATGQRVTLRCSPRSGDLSVYWYQQSLDQGLQFLIQYYNGEERAKGNILERFSAQQFPDLHSELNLSSLELGDSALYFCASSPDGQGVYTEAFFGQGTRLTVV.

The rearrangement links TRBV6-5 to TRBJ1-2, with 9 bases aligning to TRBD1. This CDR3 is 14 amino acids long. Germline V CDR1 and CDR2: MNHEY, SVGAGI. With V trimmed by 4 bases and J by 2 bases, 2 bases remained unmatched. The CDR3 protein is CASSSGTGNYGYTF. The CDR3, as DNA: TGTGCCAGCAGTTCCGGGACAGGGAACTATGGCTACACCTTC.

The J gene is TRBJ2-1, the V gene TRBV10-3, with 9 bases lining up with TRBD2. Unmatched junction bases numbered 6, after V lost 0 bases and J lost 9 bases. The CDR3 consists of 15 residues. Germline CDR1 reads ENHRY; CDR2 reads SYGVKD. This chain's CDR3 is CAISESGSGRTEQFF. CDR3 coding DNA: TGTGCCATCAGTGAGTCGGGTAGCGGGAGAACTGAGCAGTTCTTC.

The chain links TRBV30 to TRBJ2-1; D is uncertain. Trimming shortened V by 2 bases and J by 7 bases, and 15 bases separated the two germline ends. CDR1 GTSNPN and CDR2 SVGIG come from the germline V gene (reference sequence). This CDR3 contains 14 residues. The CDR3 reads CAWSTDRRTNEQFF. For the CDR3, the DNA is TGTGCCTGGAGTACAGACCGACGAACTAATGAGCAGTTCTTC.

The chain recombines TRBV19 with TRBJ2-1, with D possibly being TRBD2 (5 bases). The V gene's germline CDR1 is LNHDA and CDR2 SQIVND (reference sequence). This CDR3 contains 15 residues. Between the trimmed V and J ends, which lost 2 bases and 7 bases, there was a span of 15 bases. CDR3 bases: TGTGCCAGTAGTATATTTTTTTTAACGGGGAATGAGCAGTTCTTC. Residues: CASSIFFLTGNEQFF.

The chain carries TRBV19 and TRBJ2-7; weak D call: TRBD2 (5 bases). The CDR3 is made up of 14 amino acids. The V gene lost 9 bases and the J gene lost 1 base, with 16 bases spanning the gap. CDR1 and CDR2 from the germline V gene are LNHDA and SQIVND (reference sequence). The CDR3 loop reads CASRPGESSYEQYF. The DNA for the CDR3 is TGTGCCAGCCGCCCCGGGGAGTCGTCCTACGAGCAGTACTTC.

The chain recombines TRBV5-1 with TRBJ1-2, with D unclear. From germline, CDR1 is SGHRS and CDR2 YFSETQ. Trimming left V 2 bases short and J 2 bases short, with 7 bases between. The CDR3 consists of 13 residues. The DNA of the CDR3 is TGCGCCAGCAGCTTCCAGAAGAACTATGGCTACACCTTC. This translates into CASSFQKNYGYTF.

The chain couples TRBV7-2 to TRBJ2-1; tentative D call: TRBD2 (5 bases). Germline loops: CDR1 SGHTA, CDR2 FQGNSA. V was shortened by 5 bases and J by 10 bases, with 12 bases between the two germline ends. This CDR3 spans 12 amino acids. CDR3 region: CASSALAGEQFF. The CDR3 coding sequence is TGTGCCAGCAGCGCCCTAGCTGGCGAGCAGTTCTTC.